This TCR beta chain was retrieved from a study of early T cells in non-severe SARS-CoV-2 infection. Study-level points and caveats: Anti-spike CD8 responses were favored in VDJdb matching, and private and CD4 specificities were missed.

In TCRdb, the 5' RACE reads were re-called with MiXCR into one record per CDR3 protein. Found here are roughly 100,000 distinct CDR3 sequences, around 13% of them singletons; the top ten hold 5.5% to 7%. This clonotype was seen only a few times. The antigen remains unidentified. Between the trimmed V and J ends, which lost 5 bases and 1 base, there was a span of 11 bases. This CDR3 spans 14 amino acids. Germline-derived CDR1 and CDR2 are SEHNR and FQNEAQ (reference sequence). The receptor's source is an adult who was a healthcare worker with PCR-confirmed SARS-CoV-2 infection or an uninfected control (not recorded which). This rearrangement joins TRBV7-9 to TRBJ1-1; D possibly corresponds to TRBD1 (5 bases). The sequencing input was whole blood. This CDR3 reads CASSPRQRNTEAFF. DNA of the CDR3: TGTGCCAGCAGCCCCAGACAGAGGAACACTGAAGCTTTCTTT.